Given below is one TCR beta chain in context. The table came from immunoSEQ multiplex PCR; TCRdb's copy has only in-frame clones and leaves some out. This sample yields approximately 90,000 clones, of which 78% are seen a single time; approximately 6% belongs to the top ten. The CDR3 has 13 amino acids. The junction had 2 bases not matched to a gene; V was cut back by 4 bases and J by 3 bases. The germline V gene has CDR1 SGHTA and CDR2 FQGNSA. The data belong to a study of blood T cell repertoires in COVID-19. The wider study: Some COVID-19 samples were acute and others convalescent; all came from the United States, Italy and Spain.

This rearrangement joins TRBV7-2 to TRBJ1-1; TRBD1 agrees at 7 bases. Sequenced material: peripheral blood. This sequence originates from a man aged 70-80 years with COVID-19, enrolled during active disease. CDR3 sequence: CASSSGQHTEAFF. The CDR3 DNA reads as TGTGCCAGCAGCTCGGGACAGCACACTGAAGCTTTCTTT.